This T cell receptor (beta chain) comes out of a study of blood T cell repertoires in COVID-19. The V end was cut by 0 bases, the J end by 5 bases, with 7 bases between. The CDR3 loop spans 13 amino acids. Per germline, CDR1 LGHDT and CDR2 YNNKEL (reference sequence). The repertoire was sequenced with immunoSEQ multiplex PCR; TCRdb's copy has only in-frame clones and lacks some. The table shows 90,000 to 100,000 clones, with approximately 90% occurring only once. The gene calls are TRBV3-1 (or the pseudogene TRBV3-2) and TRBJ1-1; the D is unclear. The sequenced sample consisted of peripheral blood. This clonotype was sampled from a human donor in a cohort sampled during active COVID-19. In nucleotides, the CDR3 is TGTGCCAGCAGCCAAGAAGGCAGGACTGAAGCTTTCTTT. Its protein product is CASSQEGRTEAFF.